This T cell receptor (beta chain) was captured in a study of T cell repertoires in cytomegalovirus infection. Overall study results and limits: It was HLA-C-restricted CMV-specific TCR beta clonotypes that dominated the response ex vivo.

The V end was cut by 0 bases, the J end by 8 bases, with 14 bases between. The CDR3 runs 15 residues. Germline CDR1 reads MNHNY; CDR2 reads SVGAGI (reference sequence). MiXCR was run by TCRdb on the reads, yielding one entry per CDR3 protein. The sample has some 940,000 distinct CDR3 sequences, 30% to 40% seen once. Worth noting for this clonotype: Antigen unknown.

Sequencing was performed on cultured CD8+ T cells from PBMCs, taken from culture after CMV antigen stimulation. The chain joins TRBV6-6 to TRBJ1-5; D may be TRBD1 (6 bases). The TCR originated in a human donor in good health (CMV status not recorded). Some clones in this sample may be carry-over from other donors' samples. CDR3 sequence: CASSYSTGIGEPQHF. The DNA of the CDR3 is TGTGCCAGCAGTTACTCTACAGGGATCGGTGAGCCCCAGCATTTT.